These 26 T cell receptor beta chains were all obtained from the same sample, sequenced in a study of beta chain features in type 1 diabetes (dated by TCRdb to between 2017 and 2018). What the research found in general, with its limitations: In all four CD4+ subsets, TCRB CDR3 length was moderately but significantly shorter in type 1 diabetes patients.

These receptors' targets are unknown. The method was the immunoSEQ multiplex PCR assay. The High Capacity cDNA Reverse Transcription Kit was used to reverse transcribe all of the isolated RNA, meaning that expressed TCRB transcripts were what got sequenced. Not all clones reach the TCRdb copy of this immuneACCESS table, which keeps in-frame sequences only. Checked studies attribute under half of the gap to unresolved V genes and leave the rest unexplained. For this sample there are more than 550,000 clones; around 15% appear just once. The ten biggest clones cover approximately 0.039% of the sample. Sequencing used naive CD4+ T cells from blood. The cell subset or site label for this specimen denotes: true naive CD4+ T cells. Receptors were obtained from a man younger than 30 with type 1 diabetes.

The rearrangement links TRBV18 to TRBJ2-3, with D hard to call. The V end was cut by 3 bases, the J end by 4 bases, with 14 bases between. The CDR3 covers 15 residues. Germline CDR1 KGHSH, CDR2 LQKENI. The DNA of the CDR3 is TGTGCCAGCTCACCGGTGGCGGTCCGTGCAGATACGCAGTATTTT. Its protein product is CASSPVAVRADTQYF.

This clone was seen a handful of times. The chain combines TRBV7-9 with TRBJ1-1, with 7 positions matching TRBD1. The germline gives CDR1 SEHNR, CDR2 FQNEAQ (reference sequence). The CDR3 contains 13 residues. V lost 4 bases and J lost 8; bases outside the gene matches: 7. CDR3 amino acids: CASSSWTGTEAFF. Here the CDR3 DNA reads TGTGCCAGCAGCTCCTGGACAGGAACCGAAGCTTTCTTT.

This clone was picked up a small number of times. This sequence joins TRBV9 and TRBJ1-6; D possibly corresponds to TRBD1 (6 bases). The CDR3 has 15 amino acids. V was trimmed by 3 bases and J by 4 bases, leaving 11 bases between them. Germline V gene lookup returns CDR1 SGDLS and CDR2 YYNGEE. The CDR3 DNA sequence: TGTGCCAGCAGCGGGAGCGGACAGTATAATTCACCCCTCCACTTT. Protein product: CASSGSGQYNSPLHF.

The chain is built from TRBV29-1 and TRBJ2-7; TRBD1 might be the D (6 bases). V dropped 4 bases and J dropped 6 bases, with 13 bases sitting between them. Germline V lookup: CDR1 SQVTM, CDR2 ANQGSEA. This CDR3 region has 12 residues. The CDR3 is CSVVGGSAEQYF. The DNA for the CDR3 is TGCAGCGTTGTAGGGGGAAGTGCCGAGCAGTACTTC.

This chain connects TRBV7-2 to TRBJ1-2, with D unresolved. V was clipped by 0 bases and J by 5 bases, with 7 bases between them. CDR1 is SGHTA, CDR2 FQGNSA, per germline. This CDR3 has 13 residues. CDR3 sequence reads: CASSLALFYGYTF. In DNA form, the CDR3 reads TGTGCCAGCAGCTTAGCGCTGTTTTATGGCTACACCTTC.

J is TRBJ2-6 and V is TRBV6-5; D not certain. The ends were cut back, 2 bases at V and 0 bases at J, with 5 bases in the middle. The CDR3 consists of 15 residues. Germline values: CDR1 MNHEY, CDR2 SVGAGI. Here the CDR3 DNA reads TGTGCCAGCAGTTACAAGAGCTCTGGGGCCAACGTCCTGACTTTC. This gives the protein CASSYKSSGANVLTF.

This clone showed up just a few times. The rearrangement links TRBV6-6 to TRBJ2-7; D is unresolved. CDR1 and CDR2 from the germline V gene are MNHNY and SVGAGI (reference sequence). The CDR3 has 14 amino acids. The germline V and J ends were trimmed by 2 bases and 5 bases, with 13 bases remaining between them. The DNA for the CDR3 is TGTGCCAGCAGTTACCAACAGAGTGTCAACGAGCAGTACTTC. This sequence encodes CASSYQQSVNEQYF.

This clone was seen a few times. Other DNA sequences in this sample translate to the same CDR3. The chain carries TRBV30 and TRBJ2-1; either TRBD1 or TRBD2 may supply D (5 bases each). V lost 2 bases to trimming and J lost 16 bases, with 15 bases between them. Germline lookup yields CDR1 GTSNPN and CDR2 SVGIG (reference sequence). The CDR3 covers 11 residues. The CDR3 here is CAWSTGLLAFF. Here the CDR3 DNA reads TGTGCCTGGAGTACGGGGCTCCTCGCATTCTTC.

This clone was seen only a few times. The chain recombines TRBV14 with TRBJ1-2; no firm D call. The germline gives CDR1 SGHDN, CDR2 FVKESK. The ends were cut back, 4 bases at V and 4 bases at J, with 13 bases in the middle. This CDR3 has 14 residues. The CDR3 bases are TGTGCCAGCAGCCCCTCACGGTCCGGCTATGGCTACACCTTC. Protein product: CASSPSRSGYGYTF. The full variable domain, in which reference TRBV14 and TRBJ1-2 provide the parts outside the CDR3, is EAGVTQFPSHSVIEKGQTVTLRCDPISGHDNLYWYRRVMGKEIKFLLHFVKESKQDESGMPNNRFLAERTGGTYSTLKVQPAELEDSGVYFCASSPSRSGYGYTFGSGTRLTVV.

This clone was seen a handful of times. This chain connects TRBV30 to TRBJ1-1; D is uncertain. Germline V CDR1 and CDR2: GTSNPN, SVGIG (reference sequence). The CDR3 length is 12 residues. V was cut by 5 bases and J by 5 bases, with 12 bases left in between. CDR3 sequence reads: CAWLARATEAFF. CDR3 coding DNA: TGTGCCTGGCTTGCACGAGCTACTGAAGCTTTCTTT.

This clone has just a few counts. The rearrangement links TRBV5-1 to TRBJ2-1; D uncertain. Trimming took 0 bases from V and 8 from J, leaving 12 bases between them. Germline assignment: CDR1 SGHRS and CDR2 YFSETQ. CDR3 size: 14 residues. The CDR3 DNA is TGCGCCAGCAGCTTGGGGCCACCAGGCGATGAGCAGTTCTTC. Its translation is CASSLGPPGDEQFF.

V usage is TRBV7-2 and J usage is TRBJ2-3; 12 positions match TRBD2. The CDR3 contains 15 residues. Germline CDR1 is SGHTA and CDR2 is FQGNSA. V lost 5 bases, J lost 4 bases, and 4 bases stayed unmatched. CDR3 in amino acids: CASSPTSGRPDTQYF. For the CDR3, the DNA is TGTGCCAGCAGCCCGACTAGCGGGAGACCAGATACGCAGTATTTT.

This rearrangement joins TRBV29-1 to TRBJ2-5; D possibly corresponds to TRBD1 (6 bases). The ends were cut back, 5 bases at V and 5 bases at J, with 15 bases in the middle. This CDR3 spans 13 amino acids. Germline values: CDR1 SQVTM, CDR2 ANQGSEA. The chain's CDR3 is CSVLGTFLETQYF. The CDR3 DNA is TGCAGCGTTCTCGGGACATTTTTGGAGACCCAGTACTTC.

This clone was recorded a few times. This chain uses TRBV6-5 with TRBJ1-6; maybe TRBD1 (5 bases). The CDR3 spans 15 residues. Germline V gene lookup returns CDR1 MNHEY and CDR2 SVGAGI. V was shortened by 0 bases and J by 4 bases, with 7 bases between the two germline ends. Here the CDR3 reads CASSYSDSYNSPLHF. DNA of the CDR3: TGTGCCAGCAGTTACTCAGACAGTTATAATTCACCCCTCCACTTT.

The rearrangement joins TRBV12-5 to TRBJ1-2; 8 bases fit TRBD1. Germline V lookup: CDR1 LGHNT, CDR2 FRNRAP. CDR3 length: 19 amino acids. V was clipped by 0 bases and J by 5 bases; unmatched bases: 17. The CDR3 nucleotides read TGTGCTAGTGGTTTGGTAATAACCCGCGGACAGGGAACGGGGTATGGCTACACCTTC. It specifies CASGLVITRGQGTGYGYTF. The full variable domain, with the rest looked up from reference TRBV12-5 and TRBJ1-2, is DARVTQTPRHKVTEMGQEVTMRCQPILGHNTVFWYRQTMMQGLELLAYFRNRAPLDDSGMPKDRFSAEMPDATLATLKIQPSEPRDSAVYFCASGLVITRGQGTGYGYTFGSGTRLTVV.

CDR3 DNA: TGCGCCAGCAGCTTACCCCAAGGGAATGAAGCTTTCTTT. Translating it yields CASSLPQGNEAFF. The rearrangement links TRBV5-1 to TRBJ1-1; D is unresolved. Trimming stripped 2 bases from V and 7 bases from J, with 12 bases between. CDR3 length: 13 amino acids. Germline values: CDR1 SGHRS, CDR2 YFSETQ.

The sample holds a few counts of this clone. The V call is TRBV28, the J call TRBJ2-3; TRBD1 matches at 12 bases. The CDR3 consists of 14 residues. J was trimmed by 4 bases and V by 6 bases; bases with no gene match: 2. Germline lookup yields CDR1 MDHEN and CDR2 SYDVKM. CDR3 sequence: CASSWDRGPDTQYF. The CDR3 bases are TGTGCCAGCAGCTGGGACAGGGGGCCAGATACGCAGTATTTT.

In this sample, this clone turned up a few times. The chain employs TRBV2 and TRBJ2-7; D perhaps matches TRBD1 (5 bases). V lost 4 bases and J lost 6, with 16 bases in between. This CDR3 has 14 residues. Germline values: CDR1 SNHLY, CDR2 FYNNEI. The CDR3 nucleotides read TGTGCCAGCAGTGGAAGGGGCCTCTCAGCCGAGCAGTACTTC. Translating it yields CASSGRGLSAEQYF.

The chain has TRBV10-3 and TRBJ1-4; D is perhaps TRBD1 (5 bases). Per germline, CDR1 ENHRY and CDR2 SYGVKD. The CDR3 has 15 amino acids. Trimming cost V 6 bases and J 5 bases, with 16 bases left between them. DNA of the CDR3: TGTGCCATCAGAAGTGGGGGGAAGGGCAATGAAAAACTGTTTTTT. It yields the protein CAIRSGGKGNEKLFF.

This clone was found a few times. CDR3 sequence (DNA): TGTGCCAGCAGCCTGACAGAGGGAACGTACTTC. This encodes CASSLTEGTYF. The rearrangement links TRBV6-1 to TRBJ2-7; either TRBD1 or TRBD2 may supply D (5 bases each). Germline V gene sequence: CDR1 MNHNS, CDR2 SASEGT. The CDR3 covers 11 residues. V lost 6 bases, J lost 12 bases, and 15 bases lay in between.

Concerning this clone itself: The sample carries other DNA sequences with the same CDR3. The V call is TRBV18, the J call TRBJ2-5, with D hard to call. The CDR3 totals 11 residues. V was shortened by 5 bases and J by 1 base, with 2 bases between the two germline ends. Germline-derived CDR1 and CDR2 are KGHSH and LQKENI. The CDR3 is CASSVQETQYF. The CDR3 nucleotides are TGTGCCAGCTCAGTCCAAGAGACCCAGTACTTC.

This clone was counted between two and nine times. V gene TRBV28 combines with J gene TRBJ1-4; D gene uncertain. Looked up from germline, CDR1 is MDHEN and CDR2 is SYDVKM. This CDR3 contains 11 residues. V lost 10 bases to trimming and J lost 7 bases, with 10 bases between them. CDR3 in amino acids: CAIGRREKLFF. DNA for the CDR3: TGTGCCATCGGGAGGCGTGAAAAACTGTTTTTT.

This rearrangement joins TRBV11-2 to TRBJ1-2; tentative D call: TRBD1 (6 bases). Looked up from germline, CDR1 is SGHAT and CDR2 is FQNNGV. V lost 3 bases and J lost 4, with 15 bases in between. There are 15 residues in the CDR3. CDR3 region: CASSFDVGGAYGYTF. Written as DNA, the CDR3 is TGTGCCAGCAGCTTTGATGTCGGGGGCGCCTATGGCTACACCTTC.

This clone was detected a few times. CDR3 in amino acids: CASSSRRGTGANVLTF. CDR3 nucleotides: TGTGCCAGCTCATCTCGGAGGGGTACTGGGGCCAACGTCCTGACTTTC. V and J are TRBV18 and TRBJ2-6; possible D gene TRBD2, 6 bases. Trimming pared 5 bases from V and 2 bases from J, leaving 13 bases between. This CDR3 is built from 16 residues. CDR1 is KGHSH, CDR2 LQKENI, per germline.

For this clone: Other DNA variants within this sample encode the same CDR3. The V and J genes are TRBV28 and TRBJ2-5; tentatively, D is TRBD2 (6 bases). Germline CDR1 and CDR2: MDHEN and SYDVKM. V lost 2 bases and J 2 bases, leaving 9 bases between the germline ends. This CDR3 spans 14 amino acids. Written as DNA, the CDR3 is TGTGCCAGCAGTTTAGGGGGGAGACAAGAGACCCAGTACTTC. Translated: CASSLGGRQETQYF. The variable domain in full, completed from reference TRBV28 and TRBJ2-5, reads DVKVTQSSRYLVKRTGEKVFLECVQDMDHENMFWYRQDPGLGLRLIYFSYDVKMKEKGDIPEGYSVSREKKERFSLILESASTNQTSMYLCASSLGGRQETQYFGPGTRLLVL.

This clone has only a few counts. The chain links TRBV6-6 to TRBJ1-2; the match to TRBD1 covers 7 bases. CDR3 size: 14 residues. Germline V gene data show CDR1 as MNHNY and CDR2 as SVGAGI (reference sequence). The V and J ends lost 0 bases and 5 bases, in that order; junction bases with no gene match: 3. Here the CDR3 DNA reads TGTGCCAGCAGTTACTCGAACAGGGGATATGGCTACACCTTC. It translates to CASSYSNRGYGYTF.